What follows are 3 T cell receptor beta chains derived from one specimen sequenced in a study of breast tumors, draining lymph nodes, adjacent tissues. Breast cancer patients provided tissue from their axillary draining lymph nodes. TCRdb re-called the multiplex PCR reads through MiXCR, storing one row per CDR3 protein. The sample carries 200,000 to 250,000 distinct CDR3 sequences, roughly 32% recorded once. The sample consisted of axillary lymph node tissue. These receptors were collected from a female donor with breast cancer. Some clones in this sample may be carry-over from other donors' samples.

This clonotype has just a few counts. This may arise from a read error, as a much more abundant clone is one base away. Since the CDR3 does not end with the conserved phenylalanine or tryptophan, this likely comes from a read error. This chain connects TRBV5-1 to TRBJ2-7; unclear D gene. V was cut by 2 bases and J by 1 base, with 13 bases left in between. The CDR3 is made up of 15 amino acids. Germline values: CDR1 SGHRS, CDR2 YFSETQ. The DNA for the CDR3 is TGCGCCAGCAGCTTTGTCCCCGGACCTTCCTACGAGCAGTACCTC. Protein sequence: CASSFVPGPSYEQYL.

This clonotype came up many times. A junction boundary mismatches the germline segment, possibly from a read error. The V call is TRBV5-1, the J call TRBJ2-2; 7 bases agree with TRBD1. The CDR3 totals 14 residues. The germline V gene has CDR1 SGHRS and CDR2 YFSETQ. CDR3 loop: CASSGRGNSGELFF. Written as DNA, the CDR3 is TGCGCCAGCAGCGGCAGGGGGAACTCCGGGGAGCTGTTTTTT.

The chain carries TRBV28 and TRBJ2-2; maybe TRBD1 (5 bases). This CDR3 is 16 amino acids long. Trimming pared 6 bases from V and 2 bases from J, leaving 16 bases between. The germline gives CDR1 MDHEN, CDR2 SYDVKM. In DNA, the CDR3 is TGTGCCAGCAGCCCGATGGGGCGGTCTAACACCGGGGAGCTGTTTTTT. Protein sequence: CASSPMGRSNTGELFF.